These T cell receptor beta chains were read from a single sample in a study of shared clonotypes between healthy human individuals. The data were produced by immunoSEQ multiplex PCR, yet TCRdb's version contains in-frame clones alone and is incomplete. This table has 980,000 or so clones, over 75% appearing once. The sequencing input was memory CD4+ T cells sorted from blood. These receptor sequences come from a young man in good health. Each CDR3 is given with its conserved first and last residue. D genes are given only for firm matches. Only some rows state a clone size, as once, few, many or a class for expanded clones.

D gene,J gene,V gene,clone size,CDR3 protein,CDR3 DNA
-,TRBJ1-2,TRBV13,few,CASRLFQVEVSGYTF,TGTGCCAGCAGACTTTTCCAGGTGGAGGTATCTGGCTACACCTTC
-,TRBJ1-1,TRBV14,-,CASSQDRVLAFF,TGTGCCAGCAGCCAAGACAGGGTATTGGCTTTCTTT
-,TRBJ2-7,TRBV21-1,-,CASSRKGPHRANGYEQYF,TGTGCCAGCAGCAGAAAAGGACCCCATAGGGCTAATGGCTACGAGCAGTACTTC
-,TRBJ1-3,TRBV4-1,-,CASSQGEGYNTIYF,TGCGCCAGCAGCCAAGGGGAGGGGTACAACACCATATATTTT
TRBD1,TRBJ2-5,TRBV19,-,CASSPPGQGQETQYF,TGTGCCAGTAGCCCACCGGGACAGGGACAAGAGACCCAGTACTTC
TRBD1,TRBJ1-5,TRBV7-8,-,CASSRGTAHQPQHF,TGTGCCAGCAGCAGAGGGACAGCTCATCAGCCCCAGCATTTT
TRBD2,TRBJ2-3,TRBV28,-,CASSREGRGTDTQYF,TGTGCCAGCAGCCGGGAGGGCCGCGGCACAGATACGCAGTATTTT
TRBD1,TRBJ1-1,TRBV4-1,few,CASSPGQGGTEAFF,TGCGCCAGCAGCCCTGGACAGGGAGGGACTGAAGCTTTCTTT
TRBD1,TRBJ2-5,TRBV9,-,CASSAPGQVGKETQYF,TGTGCCAGCAGCGCACCCGGACAGGTTGGGAAGGAGACCCAGTACTTC
TRBD1,TRBJ1-5,TRBV2,few,CATRQGPNQPQHF,TGTGCCACCCGACAGGGCCCCAATCAGCCCCAGCATTTT
TRBD1,TRBJ2-7,TRBV18,-,CASSPRQGASYEQYF,TGTGCCAGCTCACCTAGACAGGGGGCCTCCTACGAGCAGTACTTC
-,TRBJ2-5,TRBV2,few,CASSWRQTEETQYF,TGTGCCAGCAGTTGGAGACAGACTGAAGAGACCCAGTACTTC
TRBD2,TRBJ2-1,TRBV7-2,few,CASSPRAGGYNEQFF,TGTGCCAGCAGCCCTCGAGCGGGGGGGTACAATGAGCAGTTCTTC
-,TRBJ2-1,TRBV30,once,CAWNLGGAYNEQFF,TGTGCCTGGAACCTTGGCGGGGCCTACAATGAGCAGTTCTTC
-,TRBJ1-1,TRBV19,-,CASSEVQGSGAFF,TGTGCCAGTAGTGAGGTACAGGGCTCCGGAGCTTTCTTT
TRBD1,TRBJ2-7,TRBV11-2,-,CASSSRTGNIYEQYF,TGTGCCAGCAGCTCAAGGACAGGGAACATCTACGAGCAGTACTTC
-,TRBJ2-7,TRBV30,-,CAWSVRAGAYEQYF,TGTGCCTGGAGTGTTAGGGCAGGGGCCTACGAGCAGTACTTC
-,TRBJ1-4,TRBV10-2,-,CASSASEEKLFF,TGCGCCAGCAGTGCCTCGGAAGAAAAACTGTTTTTT
-,TRBJ2-1,TRBV5-6,-,CASSSLDSLKGLSYNEQFF,TGTGCCAGCAGCTCCCTGGACAGCCTCAAAGGCCTCTCCTACAATGAGCAGTTCTTC
-,TRBJ2-1,TRBV7-9,few,CASSSFEAGSYNEQFF,TGTGCCAGCAGCTCCTTTGAGGCAGGCTCCTACAATGAGCAGTTCTTC
-,TRBJ1-6,TRBV5-4,-,CASSLERDNSPLHF,TGTGCCAGCAGCTTGGAACGAGATAATTCACCCCTCCACTTT
-,TRBJ2-3,TRBV7-8,-,CASSLVPGRNTQYF,TGTGCCAGCAGCTTAGTGCCGGGAAGGAATACGCAGTATTTT
-,TRBJ2-7,TRBV10-1,-,CASSAQPGGSEQYF,TGCGCCAGCAGTGCCCAACCAGGGGGGTCCGAGCAGTACTTC
-,TRBJ1-3,TRBV4-2,-,CASSPRSSSGNTIYF,TGTGCCAGCAGCCCTCGGTCCTCATCTGGAAACACCATATATTTT
-,TRBJ1-2,TRBV30,-,CAWSAKGLGPNYGYTF,TGTGCCTGGAGTGCCAAGGGACTTGGTCCGAACTATGGCTACACCTTC
-,TRBJ1-1,TRBV2,once,CASRAPINTEAFF,TGTGCCAGCAGGGCTCCGATCAACACTGAAGCTTTCTTT
-,TRBJ2-7,TRBV7-2,-,CASSLAGTGADEQYF,TGTGCCAGCAGCCTGGCCGGGACGGGAGCTGACGAGCAGTACTTC
-,TRBJ1-5,TRBV7-4,-,CASSLEETPRGEQPQHF,TGTGCCAGCAGCTTAGAGGAGACACCTCGGGGGGAACAGCCCCAGCATTTT
TRBD1,TRBJ2-1,TRBV7-9,-,CASSLGGTAYNEQFF,TGTGCCAGCAGCTTAGGTGGGACAGCATACAATGAGCAGTTCTTC
TRBD1,TRBJ2-1,TRBV6-5,-,CASSYGQVSYNEQFF,TGTGCCAGCAGTTACGGACAGGTGTCCTACAATGAGCAGTTCTTC
TRBD1,TRBJ1-1,TRBV11-2,-,CASSLRTGTMNTEAFF,TGTGCCAGCAGCTTAAGGACAGGGACGATGAACACTGAAGCTTTCTTT
-,TRBJ2-2,TRBV27,-,CASSLPQSGHTGELFF,TGTGCCAGCAGTCTCCCACAAAGCGGCCACACCGGGGAGCTGTTTTTT
-,TRBJ1-6,TRBV5-5,once,CASSPGTNSPLHF,TGTGCCAGCAGCCCTGGGACAAATTCACCCCTCCACTTT
-,TRBJ1-1,TRBV5-1,-,CASSVQSVNTEAFF,TGCGCCAGCAGCGTCCAGAGCGTGAACACTGAAGCTTTCTTT
TRBD2,TRBJ2-5,TRBV4-3,-,CASSQESGASWETQYF,TGCGCCAGCAGCCAAGAAAGCGGGGCGAGTTGGGAGACCCAGTACTTC
-,TRBJ1-1,TRBV30,-,CAWSVRGSSNRVAEAFF,TGTGCCTGGAGTGTAAGGGGGTCATCGAACAGGGTGGCTGAAGCTTTCTTT
-,TRBJ2-1,TRBV20-1,-,CSAPGDNEQFF,TGCAGTGCGCCCGGAGACAATGAGCAGTTCTTC
-,TRBJ1-1,TRBV30,-,CAWRGHLDTEAFF,TGTGCCTGGAGGGGACATTTAGACACTGAAGCTTTCTTT
-,TRBJ1-5,TRBV6-5,-,CASSPAGAANQPQHF,TGTGCCAGCAGCCCCGCTGGGGCAGCTAATCAGCCCCAGCATTTT
-,TRBJ1-6,TRBV5-4,few,CASSRDKTNSPLHF,TGTGCCAGCAGCCGGGACAAAACTAATTCACCCCTCCACTTT
TRBD1,TRBJ1-2,TRBV10-2,-,CASSLGTATDGYTF,TGCGCCAGCAGTCTAGGGACAGCGACAGATGGCTACACCTTC
-,TRBJ1-1,TRBV6-1,few,CALKRGGTEAFF,TGTGCCCTAAAAAGGGGGGGCACTGAAGCTTTCTTT
-,TRBJ1-2,TRBV2,-,CASSEAGGASSGYTF,TGTGCCAGCAGTGAGGCGGGGGGAGCGTCGTCGGGCTACACCTTC
-,TRBJ2-4,TRBV28,-,CASSPDKGRSDKNIQYF,TGTGCCAGCAGTCCCGACAAGGGGCGCAGCGACAAAAACATTCAGTACTTC
-,TRBJ1-6,TRBV28,-,CASSKRELYSPLHF,TGTGCCAGTAGTAAGAGAGAGCTTTATTCACCCCTCCACTTT
-,TRBJ1-2,TRBV2,-,CASSPQSSGGYTF,TGTGCCAGCAGCCCCCAGTCGTCGGGGGGCTACACCTTC
TRBD1,TRBJ2-7,TRBV25-1,-,CASSLSGDRGSYEQYF,TGTGCCAGCAGTTTATCCGGGGACAGGGGTTCCTACGAGCAGTACTTC
-,TRBJ1-1,TRBV11-3,-,CASSFLRNTEAFF,TGTGCCAGCAGCTTTCTTAGGAACACTGAAGCTTTCTTT
-,TRBJ1-1,TRBV21-1,few,CARPGSRDTEAFF,TGTGCCCGCCCGGGGAGCAGGGACACTGAAGCTTTCTTT
TRBD2,TRBJ2-1,TRBV5-1,-,CASSLELAGSHEQFF,TGCGCCAGCAGCTTGGAACTAGCGGGTAGTCATGAGCAGTTCTTC
TRBD1,TRBJ1-2,TRBV7-2,-,CASRPGTGGAYGYTF,TGTGCCAGCAGACCTGGGACAGGGGGCGCCTATGGCTACACCTTC